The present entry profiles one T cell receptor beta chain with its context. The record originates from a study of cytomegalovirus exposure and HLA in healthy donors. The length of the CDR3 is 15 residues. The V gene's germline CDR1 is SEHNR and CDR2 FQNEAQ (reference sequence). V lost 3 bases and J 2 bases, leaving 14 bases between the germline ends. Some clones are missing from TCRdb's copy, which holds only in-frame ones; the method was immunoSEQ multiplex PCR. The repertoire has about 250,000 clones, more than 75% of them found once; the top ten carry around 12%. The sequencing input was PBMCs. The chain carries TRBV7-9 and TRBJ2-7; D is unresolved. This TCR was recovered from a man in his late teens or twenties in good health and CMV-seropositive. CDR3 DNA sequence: TGTGCCAGCAGCTTTGCGCGGAATATGGCCTACGAGCAGTACTTC. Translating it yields CASSFARNMAYEQYF.